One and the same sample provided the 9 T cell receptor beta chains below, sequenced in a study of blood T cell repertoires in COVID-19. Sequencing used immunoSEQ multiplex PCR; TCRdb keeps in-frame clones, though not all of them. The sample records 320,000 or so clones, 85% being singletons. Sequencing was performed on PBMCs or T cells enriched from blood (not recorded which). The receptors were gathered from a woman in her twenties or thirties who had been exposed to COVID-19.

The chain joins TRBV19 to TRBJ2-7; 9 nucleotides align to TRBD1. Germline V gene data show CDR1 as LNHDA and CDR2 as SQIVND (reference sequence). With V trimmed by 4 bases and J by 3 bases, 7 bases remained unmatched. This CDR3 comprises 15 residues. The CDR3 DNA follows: TGTGCCAGTAGTACCTTCGGGGGACAGGGCTACGAGCAGTACTTC. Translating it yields CASSTFGGQGYEQYF.

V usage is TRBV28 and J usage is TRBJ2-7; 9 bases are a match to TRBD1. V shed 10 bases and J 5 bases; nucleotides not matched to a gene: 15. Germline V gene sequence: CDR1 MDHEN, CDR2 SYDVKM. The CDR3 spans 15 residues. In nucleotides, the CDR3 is TGTGCCACCATAGCGCAACGGACAGGGGTCAACGAGCAGTACTTC. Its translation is CATIAQRTGVNEQYF.

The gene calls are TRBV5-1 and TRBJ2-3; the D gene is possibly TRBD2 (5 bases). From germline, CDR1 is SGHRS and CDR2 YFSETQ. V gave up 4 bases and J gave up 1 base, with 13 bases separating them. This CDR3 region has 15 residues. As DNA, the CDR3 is TGCGCCAGCAGCCTGCGGGCCATGGGCACAGATACGCAGTATTTT. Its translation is CASSLRAMGTDTQYF.

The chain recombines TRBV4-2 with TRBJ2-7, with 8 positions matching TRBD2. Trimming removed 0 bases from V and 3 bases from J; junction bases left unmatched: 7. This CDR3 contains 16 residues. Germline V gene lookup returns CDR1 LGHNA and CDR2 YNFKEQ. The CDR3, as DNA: TGTGCCAGCAGCCAAGAGGGATCCAGCGGGGGCTACGAGCAGTACTTC. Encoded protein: CASSQEGSSGGYEQYF.

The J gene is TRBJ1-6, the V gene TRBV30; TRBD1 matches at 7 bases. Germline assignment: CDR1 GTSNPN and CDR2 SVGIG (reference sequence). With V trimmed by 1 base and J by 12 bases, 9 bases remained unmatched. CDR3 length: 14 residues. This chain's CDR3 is CAWSAAGGILPLHF. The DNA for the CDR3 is TGTGCCTGGAGTGCGGCAGGGGGGATTCTACCCCTCCACTTT.

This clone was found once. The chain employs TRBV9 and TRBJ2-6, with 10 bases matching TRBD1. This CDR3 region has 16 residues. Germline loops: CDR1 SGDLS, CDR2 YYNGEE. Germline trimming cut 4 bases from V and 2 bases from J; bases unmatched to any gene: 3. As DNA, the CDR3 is TGTGCCAGCAGCACAGGGACAGGGGCTGGGGCCAACGTCCTGACTTTC. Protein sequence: CASSTGTGAGANVLTF.

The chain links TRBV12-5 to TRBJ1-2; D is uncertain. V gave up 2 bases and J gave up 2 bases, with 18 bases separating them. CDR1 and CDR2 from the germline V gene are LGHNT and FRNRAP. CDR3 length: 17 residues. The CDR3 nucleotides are TGTGCTAGTGGTTTGCAGACCCTAAGGAGATTCAACTATGGCTACACCTTC. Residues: CASGLQTLRRFNYGYTF.

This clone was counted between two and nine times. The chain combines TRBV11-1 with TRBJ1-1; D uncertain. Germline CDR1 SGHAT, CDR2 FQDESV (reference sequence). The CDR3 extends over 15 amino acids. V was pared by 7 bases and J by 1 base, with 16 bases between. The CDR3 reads CASTPRGGANTEAFF. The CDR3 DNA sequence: TGTGCCAGCACCCCCCGGGGAGGCGCGAACACTGAAGCTTTCTTT.

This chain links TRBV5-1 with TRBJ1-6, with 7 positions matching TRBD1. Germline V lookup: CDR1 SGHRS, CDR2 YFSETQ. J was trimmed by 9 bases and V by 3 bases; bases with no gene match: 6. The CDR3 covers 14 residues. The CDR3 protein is CASSSPGQSSPLHF. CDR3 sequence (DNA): TGCGCCAGCAGCTCGCCGGGACAGAGTTCACCCCTCCACTTT.